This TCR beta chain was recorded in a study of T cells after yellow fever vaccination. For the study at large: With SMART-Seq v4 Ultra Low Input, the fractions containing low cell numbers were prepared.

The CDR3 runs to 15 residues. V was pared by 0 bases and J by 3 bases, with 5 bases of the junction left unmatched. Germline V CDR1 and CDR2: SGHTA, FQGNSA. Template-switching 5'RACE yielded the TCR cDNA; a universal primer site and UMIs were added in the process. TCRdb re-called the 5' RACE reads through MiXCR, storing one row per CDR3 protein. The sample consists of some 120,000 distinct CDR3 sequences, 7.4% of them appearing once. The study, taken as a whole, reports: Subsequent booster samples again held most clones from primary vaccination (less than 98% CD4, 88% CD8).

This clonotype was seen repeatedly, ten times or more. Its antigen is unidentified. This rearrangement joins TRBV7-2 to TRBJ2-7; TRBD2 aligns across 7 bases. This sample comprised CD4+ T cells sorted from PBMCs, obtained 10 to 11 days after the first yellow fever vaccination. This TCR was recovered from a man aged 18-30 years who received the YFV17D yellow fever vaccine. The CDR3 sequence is CASSLAPRGYYEQYF. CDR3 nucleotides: TGTGCCAGCAGCTTAGCGCCGCGGGGGTACTACGAGCAGTACTTC.